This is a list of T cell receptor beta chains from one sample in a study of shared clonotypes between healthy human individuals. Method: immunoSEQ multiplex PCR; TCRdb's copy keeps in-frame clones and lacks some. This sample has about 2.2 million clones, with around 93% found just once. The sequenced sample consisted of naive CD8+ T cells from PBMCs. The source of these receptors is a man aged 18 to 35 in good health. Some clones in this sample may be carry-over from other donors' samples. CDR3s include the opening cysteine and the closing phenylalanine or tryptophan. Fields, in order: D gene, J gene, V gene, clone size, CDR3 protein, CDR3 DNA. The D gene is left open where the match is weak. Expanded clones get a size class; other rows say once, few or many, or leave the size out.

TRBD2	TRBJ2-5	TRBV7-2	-	CASSFRLAGGRETQYF	TGTGCCAGCAGCTTCAGACTAGCGGGAGGAAGAGAGACCCAGTACTTC
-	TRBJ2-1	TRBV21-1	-	CASSHGQGYYNEQFF	TGTGCCAGCAGTCATGGACAGGGGTATTACAATGAGCAGTTCTTC
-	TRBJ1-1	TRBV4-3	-	CASSQGGGLNTEAFF	TGCGCCAGCAGCCAAGGGGGGGGGTTAAACACTGAAGCTTTCTTT
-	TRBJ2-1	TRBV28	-	CASSSPGVGPGGYNEQFF	TGTGCCAGCAGTTCTCCCGGGGTCGGACCCGGGGGCTACAATGAGCAGTTCTTC
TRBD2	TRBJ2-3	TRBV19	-	CASSIVGLAGALDTQYF	TGTGCCAGTAGTATAGTTGGACTAGCGGGAGCTTTAGATACGCAGTATTTT
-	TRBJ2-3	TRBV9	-	CASSEGGERSTDTQYF	TGTGCCAGCAGCGAAGGGGGTGAGCGCAGTACAGATACGCAGTATTTT
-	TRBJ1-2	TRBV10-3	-	CAIEDSANYGYTF	TGTGCCATCGAGGACTCGGCTAACTATGGCTACACCTTC
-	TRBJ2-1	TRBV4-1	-	CASSQESPTGNEQFF	TGCGCCAGCAGCCAAGAAAGCCCCACAGGGAATGAGCAGTTCTTC
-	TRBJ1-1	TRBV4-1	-	CASSQGVEREAFF	TGCGCCAGCAGCCAAGGGGTGGAACGTGAAGCTTTCTTT
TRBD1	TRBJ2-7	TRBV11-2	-	CASSLDRDRGYEQYF	TGTGCCAGCAGCTTGGATAGGGACAGGGGTTACGAGCAGTACTTC
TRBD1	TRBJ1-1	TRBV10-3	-	CAIRDRGTGTEAFF	TGTGCCATCAGGGACAGGGGGACGGGTACTGAAGCTTTCTTT
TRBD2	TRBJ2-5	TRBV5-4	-	CASRSRDGGTSGMSETQYF	TGTGCCAGCAGGAGCCGGGACGGGGGGACTAGCGGGATGTCGGAGACCCAGTACTTC
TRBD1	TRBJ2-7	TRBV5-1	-	CASSRTGPEQYF	TGCGCCAGCAGCCGGACAGGGCCCGAGCAGTACTTC
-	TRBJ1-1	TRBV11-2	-	CASSSIKTTGGRTEAFF	TGTGCCAGCAGCTCCATAAAAACGACAGGAGGAAGGACTGAAGCTTTCTTT
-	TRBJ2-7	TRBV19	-	CASSSPRRSYEQYF	TGTGCCAGTAGTTCCCCTCGTAGGTCCTACGAGCAGTACTTC
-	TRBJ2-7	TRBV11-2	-	CASSLLTGPYEQYF	TGTGCCAGCAGCTTATTAACAGGGCCCTACGAGCAGTACTTC
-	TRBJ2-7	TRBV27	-	CASSQLAGSGSYEQYF	TGTGCCAGCAGCCAATTGGCCGGGAGCGGCTCCTACGAGCAGTACTTC
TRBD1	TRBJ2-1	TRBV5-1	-	CASDTGTEYNEQFF	TGCGCCAGTGATACCGGGACAGAGTACAATGAGCAGTTCTTC
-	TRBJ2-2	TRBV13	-	CASSLGAGGTGELFF	TGTGCCAGCAGCTTAGGTGCAGGAGGGACCGGGGAGCTGTTTTTT
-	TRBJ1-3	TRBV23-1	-	CASNLDSSGNTIYF	TGCGCCAGCAATCTCGACAGCTCTGGAAACACCATATATTTT
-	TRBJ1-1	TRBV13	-	CASTEGTKEAFF	TGTGCCAGCACCGAGGGAACGAAAGAAGCTTTCTTT
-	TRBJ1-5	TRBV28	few	CASIPRAVSNQPQHF	TGTGCCAGCATCCCTCGAGCGGTCAGCAATCAGCCCCAGCATTTT
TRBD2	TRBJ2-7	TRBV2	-	CASLLTREGSYEQYF	TGTGCCAGCCTATTGACTAGGGAGGGTAGCTACGAGCAGTACTTC
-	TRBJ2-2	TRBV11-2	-	CASSLVPQGGELFF	TGTGCCAGCAGCTTAGTCCCCCAGGGCGGGGAGCTGTTTTTT
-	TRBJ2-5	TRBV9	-	CASSVGGRLETQYF	TGTGCCAGCAGCGTGGGGGGGCGCTTAGAGACCCAGTACTTC
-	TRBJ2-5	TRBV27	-	CASRTRYRETQYF	TGTGCCAGCAGGACGAGGTATAGGGAGACCCAGTACTTC
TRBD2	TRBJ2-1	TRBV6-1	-	CASRLAGGPGNEQFF	TGTGCCAGCAGGCTAGCGGGAGGGCCGGGCAATGAGCAGTTCTTC
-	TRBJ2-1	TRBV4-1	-	CASSSRSEQFF	TGCGCCAGCAGCTCACGTTCTGAGCAGTTCTTC
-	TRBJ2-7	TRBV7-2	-	CASSSLGRPEQYF	TGTGCCAGCAGCTCCCTAGGCCGCCCCGAGCAGTACTTC
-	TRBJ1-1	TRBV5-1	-	CASSPESWAAEAFF	TGCGCCAGCAGCCCCGAAAGTTGGGCGGCTGAAGCTTTCTTT